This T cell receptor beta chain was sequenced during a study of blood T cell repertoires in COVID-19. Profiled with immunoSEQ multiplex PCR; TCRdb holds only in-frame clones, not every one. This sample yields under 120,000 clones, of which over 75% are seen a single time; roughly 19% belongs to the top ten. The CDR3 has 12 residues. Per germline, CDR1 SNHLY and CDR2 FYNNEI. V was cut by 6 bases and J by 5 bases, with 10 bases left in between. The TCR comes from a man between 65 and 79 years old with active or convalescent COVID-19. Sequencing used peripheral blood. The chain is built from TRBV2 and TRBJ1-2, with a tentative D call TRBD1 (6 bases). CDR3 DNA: TGTGCCAGCAGGACAGGAGAATATGGCTACACCTTC. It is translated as CASRTGEYGYTF.